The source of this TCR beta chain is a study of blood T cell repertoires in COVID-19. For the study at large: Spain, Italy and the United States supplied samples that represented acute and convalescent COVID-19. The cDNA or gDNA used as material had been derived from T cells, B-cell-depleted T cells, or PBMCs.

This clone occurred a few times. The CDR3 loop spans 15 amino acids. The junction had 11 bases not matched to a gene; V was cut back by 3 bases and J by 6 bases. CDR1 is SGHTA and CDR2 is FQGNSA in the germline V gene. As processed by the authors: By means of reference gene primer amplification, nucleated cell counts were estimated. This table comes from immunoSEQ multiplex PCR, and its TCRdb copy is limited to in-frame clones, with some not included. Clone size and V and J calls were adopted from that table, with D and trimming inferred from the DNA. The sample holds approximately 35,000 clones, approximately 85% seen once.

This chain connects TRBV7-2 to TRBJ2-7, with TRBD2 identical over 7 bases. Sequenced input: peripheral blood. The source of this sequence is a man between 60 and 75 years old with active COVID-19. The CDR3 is CASSLPSGTTPEQYF. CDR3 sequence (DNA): TGTGCCAGCAGCTTGCCCTCCGGGACTACCCCCGAGCAGTACTTC.